Sequencing of this T cell receptor beta chain was carried out in a study of beta chain features in type 1 diabetes. About the research overall: Sorted cells numbering roughly 100,000,000 were examined across all samples. Whole-study results and caveats: Healthy donors had naive, central memory and Treg TCRB repertoires that appeared less similar than those seen among patients. There were fewer insertions and more deletions at the VDJ junctions of type 1 diabetes patients. Any PCR bias toward short templates would affect both groups alike. For Type 1 diabetes patients, all four CD4+ subsets carried TCRB CDR3s that were moderately but significantly shorter.

As every portion of the isolated RNA was reverse transcribed, the sequencing read expressed TCRB transcripts. Libraries were prepared by immunoSEQ multiplex PCR; TCRdb keeps only in-frame clonotypes and omits some of them. The data show 600,000 to 700,000 clones, with roughly 13% seen just once and around 0.022% held by the top ten. On this clone itself: As yet, its antigen is unknown.

The CDR3 is 14 residues long. Germline CDR1 MNHNS, CDR2 SASEGT. The germline V and J ends were trimmed by 4 bases and 6 bases, with 13 bases remaining between them. The chain is built from TRBV6-1 and TRBJ1-5; D possibly corresponds to TRBD1 (6 bases). This receptor was obtained from a man between 18 and 29 years old with type 1 diabetes. The specimen sequenced was naive CD4+ T cells from blood. This CDR3 is CASSGTVGGQPQHF. The CDR3 coding sequence is TGTGCCAGCAGTGGGACAGTCGGCGGTCAGCCCCAGCATTTT.